This T cell receptor beta chain appears in the sequencing data of a study of CD8 T cells in ankylosing spondylitis. This clonotype has at least ten counts. From the 5' RACE reads, TCRdb called clonotypes with MiXCR, one entry per CDR3 protein. The sample lists about 240,000 distinct CDR3 sequences, 7.5% to 9% seen once, with 6.5% to 7% in the top ten. The germline gives CDR1 DFQATT, CDR2 SNEGSKA (reference sequence). The V gene lost 5 bases and the J gene lost 1 base, with 15 bases spanning the gap. The CDR3 is made up of 15 amino acids. The specimen sequenced was blood, either unsorted or a sorted T cell fraction (not recorded which). The receptor's source is a male donor with ankylosing spondylitis or in good health (not recorded which). V usage is TRBV20-1 and J usage is TRBJ2-4; D possibly corresponds to TRBD1 (5 bases). The CDR3 region has the DNA TGCAGTGCTCCCCAGGCAGGGCTGGCCAAAAACATTCAGTACTTC. Residues: CSAPQAGLAKNIQYF.